These T cell receptor beta chains were read from a single sample in a study of cytomegalovirus exposure and HLA in healthy donors. Sequencing used immunoSEQ multiplex PCR; TCRdb keeps in-frame clones, though not all of them. The sample lists some 100,000 clones, 73% occurring once. Sequenced: PBMCs. These TCRs come from a man aged 40-49 years in good health and CMV-seronegative. Both conserved end residues are part of each CDR3. The order of the fields is D gene, J gene, clone size, V gene, CDR3 DNA, CDR3 protein. A D gene is named only where the DNA matches it firmly. The listing skips clone size in some rows; elsewhere it reads once, few, many or a size class.

D: TRBD1; J: TRBJ1-2; size: .; V: TRBV6-1; DNA: TGTGCCAGCACCAGGGGGCGGAGTGGCTACCCCTTC; CDR3: CASTRGRSGYPF
D: TRBD1; J: TRBJ1-2; size: .; V: TRBV5-4; DNA: TGTGCCAGCAGCTCGGAGGACAGGGTCTATGGCTACACCTTC; CDR3: CASSSEDRVYGYTF
D: .; J: TRBJ2-5; size: .; V: TRBV5-4; DNA: TGTGCCAGCAGTGTGAACCTACAAGAGACCCAGTACTTC; CDR3: CASSVNLQETQYF
D: .; J: TRBJ1-5; size: few; V: TRBV11-1; DNA: TGTGCCAGCAGCTATTTAGACAATCAGCCCCAGCATTTT; CDR3: CASSYLDNQPQHF
D: .; J: TRBJ1-5; size: few; V: TRBV6-1; DNA: TGTGCCAGCAGCCGGACAGAGAATCAGCCCCAGCATTTT; CDR3: CASSRTENQPQHF
D: .; J: TRBJ2-2; size: .; V: TRBV6-1; DNA: TGTGCCAGCAGTGGCAGGACAGCCGGGGAGCTGTTTTTT; CDR3: CASSGRTAGELFF
D: TRBD1; J: TRBJ2-6; size: .; V: TRBV18; DNA: TGTGCCAGCTCACCAAGGGGGCCGGGACAGAGCTACTCTGGGGCCAACGTCCTGACTTTC; CDR3: CASSPRGPGQSYSGANVLTF
D: .; J: TRBJ1-3; size: .; V: TRBV2; DNA: TGTGCCAGCAGAGGACAGGGAAACACCATATATTTT; CDR3: CASRGQGNTIYF
D: TRBD1; J: TRBJ2-5; size: few; V: TRBV4-2; DNA: TGTGCCAGCAGCCAAGATCCTCCGGGACAGGGGGCGACCCAGTACTTC; CDR3: CASSQDPPGQGATQYF
D: TRBD2; J: TRBJ2-3; size: .; V: TRBV6-5; DNA: TGTGCCAGCAGTTACTTGCGGGGGGGTGATACGCAGTATTTT; CDR3: CASSYLRGGDTQYF
D: .; J: TRBJ1-2; size: .; V: TRBV13; DNA: TGTGCCAGCAGGAAAACTGGAGCCTATGGCTACACCTTC; CDR3: CASRKTGAYGYTF
D: .; J: TRBJ2-7; size: .; V: TRBV6-1; DNA: TGTGCCAGCAGTGATGGCCGGGACACCTACTCCTACGAGCAGTACTTC; CDR3: CASSDGRDTYSYEQYF
D: .; J: TRBJ2-7; size: .; V: TRBV9; DNA: TGTGCCAGCAGCGTAGATAGCATGGGAGGCTACGAGCAGTACTTC; CDR3: CASSVDSMGGYEQYF
D: TRBD2; J: TRBJ2-3; size: few; V: TRBV2; DNA: TGTGCCAGCAGTGGGGTCCCGGGACTAGCGGGGGGAAATACGCAGTATTTT; CDR3: CASSGVPGLAGGNTQYF
D: .; J: TRBJ2-3; size: .; V: TRBV6-6; DNA: TGTGCCAGCACCGTCGATCTAGCGGATACGCAGTATTTT; CDR3: CASTVDLADTQYF
D: TRBD1; J: TRBJ2-5; size: .; V: TRBV7-9; DNA: TGTGCCAGCTGCAGGGGGCAGGGGGAGACCCAGTACTTC; CDR3: CASCRGQGETQYF
D: TRBD1; J: TRBJ2-7; size: once; V: TRBV27; DNA: TGTGCCAGCAGCAGCCAGACAGGGGCCTCCTACGAGCAGTACTTC; CDR3: CASSSQTGASYEQYF
D: .; J: TRBJ1-6; size: .; V: TRBV6-6; DNA: TGTGCCAGCAGTTACTTCAGGGGAGATTCACCCCTCCACTTT; CDR3: CASSYFRGDSPLHF
D: TRBD2; J: TRBJ2-2; size: few; V: TRBV18; DNA: TGTGCCAGCTCACCATACCGGGGGGGCGTCACCGGGGAGCTGTTTTTT; CDR3: CASSPYRGGVTGELFF
D: .; J: TRBJ1-1; size: .; V: TRBV19; DNA: TGTGCCAGTAGTATTGTAACTGAAGCTTTCTTT; CDR3: CASSIVTEAFF
D: TRBD2; J: TRBJ2-1; size: .; V: TRBV6-6; DNA: TGTGCCAGCAGCTGGACTAGCGGGGGGGTATATGAGCAGTTCTTC; CDR3: CASSWTSGGVYEQFF
D: TRBD1; J: TRBJ2-7; size: .; V: TRBV28; DNA: TGTGCCAGCAACCGACAGGGAACCATCCTTGAGCAGTACTTC; CDR3: CASNRQGTILEQYF
D: .; J: TRBJ1-4; size: .; V: TRBV5-1; DNA: TGCGCCAGCAGCGGTCAGGGGAGTAGTAATGAAAAACTGTTTTTT; CDR3: CASSGQGSSNEKLFF
D: .; J: TRBJ2-5; size: .; V: TRBV18; DNA: TGTGCCAGCTCATCGGGGTACCAAGAGACCCAGTACTTC; CDR3: CASSSGYQETQYF
D: .; J: TRBJ2-7; size: .; V: TRBV6-1; DNA: TGTGCCAGCAGGGAGGGAACCCTTTACGAGCAGTACTTC; CDR3: CASREGTLYEQYF
D: TRBD2; J: TRBJ2-1; size: .; V: TRBV27; DNA: TGTGCCAGCAGTAGCCCCCTTTTTAGCGGGGGGTTGAACTCCTACAATGAGCAGTTCTTC; CDR3: CASSSPLFSGGLNSYNEQFF
D: TRBD1; J: TRBJ1-2; size: .; V: TRBV29-1; DNA: TGCAGCGTACGGGACAGGGAGAGGGGTGGCTACACCTTC; CDR3: CSVRDRERGGYTF
D: .; J: TRBJ1-2; size: few; V: TRBV4-1; DNA: TGCGCCAGCAGCCAGGACCGGAGCTTCCGGGGGGGCTACACCTTC; CDR3: CASSQDRSFRGGYTF
D: TRBD2; J: TRBJ2-1; size: .; V: TRBV5-1; DNA: TGCGCCAGCAGCTTGATTGGCGGGGGGACCTACAATGAGCAGTTCTTC; CDR3: CASSLIGGGTYNEQFF
D: .; J: TRBJ2-7; size: .; V: TRBV28; DNA: TGTGCCAGCAGTTTGTACGGGATCTACGAGCAGTACTTC; CDR3: CASSLYGIYEQYF
D: .; J: TRBJ1-3; size: few; V: TRBV5-1; DNA: TGCGCCAGCAGTTCGGAGGCAGCTACTGGAAACACCATATATTTT; CDR3: CASSSEAATGNTIYF
D: TRBD1; J: TRBJ1-6; size: .; V: TRBV5-6; DNA: TGTGCCAGCAGCTTGTTACAGGGGGTAGGATCTTCCTATAATTCACCCCTCCACTTT; CDR3: CASSLLQGVGSSYNSPLHF
D: TRBD1; J: TRBJ2-1; size: .; V: TRBV6-5; DNA: TGTGCCAGCAGTTACTCGAGGGGACAGGGGGCCAATGAGCAGTTCTTC; CDR3: CASSYSRGQGANEQFF
D: TRBD2; J: TRBJ2-1; size: few; V: TRBV7-2; DNA: TGTGCCAGCAGCTTTGGCGGGGGGTATGGGGAGCAGTTCTTC; CDR3: CASSFGGGYGEQFF
D: .; J: TRBJ1-2; size: .; V: TRBV27; DNA: TGTGCCAGCAGTCCCAGGGAGGGGAGTGGAGGCTACACCTTC; CDR3: CASSPREGSGGYTF
D: .; J: TRBJ1-5; size: .; V: TRBV2; DNA: TGTGCCAGCAGTGAAGAGATAGGGGGCAATCAGCCCCAGCATTTT; CDR3: CASSEEIGGNQPQHF
D: TRBD1; J: TRBJ2-5; size: .; V: TRBV14; DNA: TGTGCCAGCAGCCAATGGGACAGGGGTCAGGAGACCCAGTACTTC; CDR3: CASSQWDRGQETQYF